This T cell receptor (beta chain) was captured by sequencing in a study of cytomegalovirus exposure and HLA in healthy donors. Study conclusions and caveats: In a later analysis, HLA-C alleles had the fewest associated TCRs, DRB1 alleles the most. The classifier reportedly diagnosed cytomegalovirus status with high specificity and sensitivity.

CDR3 size: 12 residues. Germline V lookup: CDR1 SEHNR, CDR2 FQNEAQ (reference sequence). 60 Vbeta and 13 Jbeta primers were used in PCR. Repertoires were generated with immunoSEQ multiplex PCR, while TCRdb's copy carries only in-frame clones and drops some. This table holds 250,000 to 350,000 clones, 86% found once. On this clone: Its target is unknown. Sequence at one end of the junction differs from germline and may be a read error.

This TCR came from a man aged 35-49 years in good health and CMV-seropositive. Material: PBMCs. This chain uses TRBV7-9 with TRBJ2-7; D may be TRBD2 (6 bases). The CDR3: CSSIADSYEQYF. The CDR3 DNA reads as TGTTCCAGCATAGCGGATTCCTACGAGCAGTACTTC. The variable domain in full, with the rest retrieved from reference TRBV7-9 and TRBJ2-7, is DTGVSQNPRHKITKRGQNVTFRCDPISEHNRLYWYRQTLGQGPEFLTYFQNEAQLEKSRLLSDRFSAERPKGSFSTLEIQRTEQGDSAMYLCSSIADSYEQYFGPGTRLTVT.